Listed here are 20 T cell receptor beta chains from one sample, sequenced in a study of preoperative IRX-2 immunotherapy in early breast cancer. Sample treatment: preoperative locoregional IRX-2 cytokine immunotherapy. Libraries were prepared by immunoSEQ multiplex PCR; TCRdb keeps only in-frame clonotypes and omits some of them. Here the sample spans 3,000 to 3,500 clones, roughly 75% being singletons. The specimen comprised tumor tissue, sampled after IRX-2 immunotherapy. Every receptor here comes from a human donor with breast cancer.

The chain employs TRBV30 and TRBJ1-2, with unresolved D. Germline values: CDR1 GTSNPN, CDR2 SVGIG (reference sequence). The CDR3 runs to 16 residues. Trimming stripped 2 bases from V and 1 base from J, with 17 bases between. CDR3 DNA: TGTGCCTGGAGTCGGCTTTTCACCGGCGGTAACTATGGCTACACCTTC. Protein product: CAWSRLFTGGNYGYTF.

The chain combines TRBV11-3 with TRBJ2-7, with D perhaps matching TRBD1 (6 bases). Germline values: CDR1 SGHNT, CDR2 YENEEA. This CDR3 comprises 15 residues. Trimming took 2 bases from V and 3 from J, leaving 14 bases between them. CDR3: CASSLRMGQGYEQYF. The CDR3 bases are TGTGCCAGCAGCTTAAGAATGGGACAAGGCTACGAGCAGTACTTC.

The V call is TRBV18, the J call TRBJ2-7; 8 nucleotides line up with TRBD1. This CDR3 region has 13 residues. Germline CDR1 is KGHSH and CDR2 is LQKENI. Unmatched junction bases numbered 3, after V lost 6 bases and J lost 2 bases. The CDR3 sequence is CASSPTGAYEQYF. Here the CDR3 DNA reads TGTGCCAGCTCCCCGACAGGGGCCTACGAGCAGTACTTC.

V gene TRBV25-1 combines with J gene TRBJ2-7, with D perhaps matching TRBD1 (5 bases). The germline V gene has CDR1 MGHDK and CDR2 SYGVNS. With 7 bases removed from V and 2 bases from J, the gap between germline ends came to 12 bases. The CDR3 length is 13 residues. Here the CDR3 DNA reads TGTGCCAGCACCAGGCCAGGGACCTACGAGCAGTACTTC. The encoded protein is CASTRPGTYEQYF.

This clone showed up just once. The V call is TRBV19, the J call TRBJ1-2; D remains ambiguous. The CDR3 totals 18 residues. CDR1 and CDR2 from the germline V gene are LNHDA and SQIVND (reference sequence). The V and J ends lost 1 base and 2 bases respectively, with 20 bases between them. The CDR3 loop reads CASSIVGRLRKGNYGYTF. The CDR3 nucleotides are TGTGCCAGTAGTATAGTAGGCCGTCTTAGGAAGGGAAACTATGGCTACACCTTC.

The V and J genes are TRBV19 and TRBJ1-1; D call uncertain. Germline lookup yields CDR1 LNHDA and CDR2 SQIVND (reference sequence). The CDR3 totals 14 residues. V was pared by 3 bases and J by 1 base, with 9 bases between. The CDR3 DNA reads as TGTGCCAGTAGTATTAATGGGCAGAACACTGAAGCTTTCTTT. Translating it yields CASSINGQNTEAFF.

This clone has a single count. The chain has TRBV11-3 and TRBJ2-1, with 8 bases matching TRBD2. From germline, CDR1 is SGHNT and CDR2 YENEEA. J was trimmed by 7 bases and V by 5 bases; bases with no gene match: 13. This CDR3 region has 16 residues. CDR3 sequence reads: CASSPSLAADGNEQFF. The DNA for the CDR3 is TGTGCCAGCAGCCCTTCACTAGCGGCCGACGGGAATGAGCAGTTCTTC.

The J gene is TRBJ2-1, the V gene TRBV11-3, with D possibly TRBD2 on 6 matching bases. The V and J ends lost 5 bases and 5 bases respectively, with 13 bases between them. The CDR3 has 14 amino acids. The germline V gene has CDR1 SGHNT and CDR2 YENEEA. The CDR3 reads CASSNGGPHNEQFF. The CDR3, as DNA: TGTGCCAGCAGCAACGGAGGGCCTCACAATGAGCAGTTCTTC.

This clone is labeled large. The chain has TRBV5-1 and TRBJ2-2, with 14 bases fitting TRBD2. This CDR3 has 17 residues. Germline values: CDR1 SGHRS, CDR2 YFSETQ. The V gene end was trimmed by 3 bases and the J gene end by 0 bases; junction bases not matched to a gene: 1. CDR3 sequence (DNA): TGCGCCAGCAGCTCGGGACTAGCGGGAGCGAACACCGGGGAGCTGTTTTTT. Translated: CASSSGLAGANTGELFF.

About this clone: The same CDR3 also results from other DNA sequences found in this sample. The chain is built from TRBV11-3 and TRBJ2-1; 11 nucleotides align to TRBD2. CDR1 SGHNT and CDR2 YENEEA come from the germline V gene. CDR3 length equals 15 residues. With 4 bases clipped from V and 5 bases from J, the junction kept 4 bases outside the gene matches. CDR3 protein: CASSYRTSGHNEQFF. The CDR3 nucleotides read TGTGCCAGCAGCTATCGGACTAGCGGGCACAATGAGCAGTTCTTC.

The CDR3 DNA sequence: TGTGCCAGCAGTTTAGTCGGACAGGGGGCGCGTGAGCAGTACTTC. Translation: CASSLVGQGAREQYF. The chain couples TRBV28 to TRBJ2-7; 11 nucleotides align to TRBD1. CDR3 size: 15 residues. Losses at the gene ends were 2 bases for V and 7 bases for J; bases not matched to a gene: 7. CDR1 and CDR2 (germline): MDHEN, SYDVKM.

The sample holds one count of this clone. The V and J genes are TRBV11-3 and TRBJ2-7, with 8 bases fitting TRBD1. The CDR3 is made up of 15 amino acids. V shed 1 base and J 0 bases; nucleotides not matched to a gene: 2. Germline values: CDR1 SGHNT, CDR2 YENEEA. The CDR3 spells CASSLGQGSSYEQYF. The CDR3 region has the DNA TGTGCCAGCAGCTTAGGACAGGGGAGCTCCTACGAGCAGTACTTC.

This clone is large in the sample. The CDR3 DNA is TGTGCCAGCAGCTTATCGACAGGGCGTCTACACGAGCAGTACTTC. Residues: CASSLSTGRLHEQYF. The chain employs TRBV11-3 and TRBJ2-7, with 7 bases that match TRBD1. The CDR3 sequence is 15 residues long. Germline V gene data show CDR1 as SGHNT and CDR2 as YENEEA. V trimming: 2 bases; J trimming: 5 bases; junction bases outside the gene matches: 9.

The chain joins TRBV19 to TRBJ1-4, with D tentatively TRBD1 (5 bases). This CDR3 has 15 amino acids. Germline-derived CDR1 and CDR2 are LNHDA and SQIVND (reference sequence). Trimming pared 4 bases from V and 0 bases from J, leaving 9 bases between. CDR3 in DNA: TGTGCCAGTAGTACCGGGACGGCAACTAATGAAAAACTGTTTTTT. As protein: CASSTGTATNEKLFF.

The rearrangement uses TRBV6-8 and TRBJ1-1; 9 bases map to TRBD1. CDR1 and CDR2 from the germline V gene are MNHGY and SAAAGT. CDR3 length: 16 amino acids. Unmatched junction bases numbered 3, after V lost 0 bases and J lost 1 base. CDR3 region: CASSYSGGQGNTEAFF. The CDR3 bases are TGTGCCAGCAGTTACTCGGGGGGACAGGGGAACACTGAAGCTTTCTTT.

The CDR3: CASSMGMSNEKLFF. The CDR3 region has the DNA TGTGCCAGTAGTATGGGGATGTCTAATGAAAAACTGTTTTTT. V gene TRBV19 combines with J gene TRBJ1-4; unclear D gene. CDR1 LNHDA and CDR2 SQIVND come from the germline V gene (reference sequence). V dropped 3 bases and J dropped 3 bases, with 8 bases sitting between them. CDR3 size: 14 residues.

The chain recombines TRBV6-8 with TRBJ2-3, with 10 nucleotides matching TRBD1. CDR3 length: 13 residues. Germline-derived CDR1 and CDR2 are MNHGY and SAAAGT. Unmatched junction bases numbered 1, after V lost 6 bases and J lost 4 bases. CDR3: CASRGQGPDTQYF. The DNA for the CDR3 is TGTGCCAGCAGGGGACAGGGGCCAGATACGCAGTATTTT.

This clone was seen a few times. The chain is built from TRBV23-1 and TRBJ2-3; D may correspond to TRBD1 or TRBD2 (6 bases each). TRBV23-1 is labeled an ORF, and its function is uncertain. The germline V and J ends were trimmed by 6 bases and 4 bases, with 20 bases remaining between them. The CDR3 runs 16 residues. This CDR3 is CASSQGGGREADTQYF. CDR3 DNA sequence: TGCGCCAGCAGCCAAGGAGGGGGAAGGGAGGCAGATACGCAGTATTTT.

The rearrangement uses TRBV7-6 and TRBJ2-2; 7 bases fit TRBD2. Germline V CDR1 and CDR2: SGHVS, FNYEAQ. The CDR3 length is 16 residues. Unmatched junction bases numbered 10, after V lost 7 bases and J lost 2 bases. The CDR3 reads CASTIWGGSNTGELFF. The DNA of the CDR3 is TGTGCCAGCACTATCTGGGGCGGGAGTAACACCGGGGAGCTGTTTTTT.

This clone occurred a few times. The rearrangement joins TRBV1 to TRBJ1-6; the D call TRBD1 from the table was never checked on the DNA. TRBV1 is given as a pseudogene. This CDR3 region has 14 residues. The CDR3, as DNA: TGCGCCAGCAGCCAAGCTGGCAGTTATTCACCCCTCCACTTT. It is translated as CASSQAGSYSPLHF.